A single sample is the source of the 18 T cell receptor beta chains below, sequenced in a study of cytomegalovirus exposure and HLA in healthy donors. Researchers ran the PCR with 60 Vbeta and 13 Jbeta primers. Profiling relied on immunoSEQ multiplex PCR, and the TCRdb table lists in-frame clones only, not all of them. The table shows 150,000 or so clones, with around 82% occurring only once. The sequencing input was PBMCs. These receptors were collected from a man in his fifties in good health and CMV-seronegative.

This clone was observed a handful of times. The junction departs from germline at one end; a sequencing error may be responsible. V usage is TRBV7-7 and J usage is TRBJ2-7, with 12 bases fitting TRBD1. Germline loops: CDR1 SSHAT, CDR2 FNYEAQ (reference sequence). The CDR3 has 15 residues. CDR3 coding DNA: TGTGCTAGCAGCTTAGGAGGGACAGGGGGCGACGAGCAGTACTTC. Residues: CASSLGGTGGDEQYF.

The V gene is TRBV6-1, the J gene TRBJ2-1; 8 bases align to TRBD2. V dropped 4 bases and J dropped 10; count of bases not matched to a gene: 12. CDR1 and CDR2 from the germline V gene are MNHNS and SASEGT. The CDR3 sequence is 15 residues long. The DNA for the CDR3 is TGTGCCAGCAGTGCTGGGCTAGCGGGCCTGGGGGAGCAGTTCTTC. It is translated as CASSAGLAGLGEQFF.

The rearrangement joins TRBV27 to TRBJ2-7; 13 nucleotides match TRBD2. After removal of 3 bases from V and 5 bases from J, the junction contained 4 bases not matched to a gene. Looked up from germline, CDR1 is MNHEY and CDR2 is SMNVEV (reference sequence). The CDR3 is made up of 15 amino acids. The CDR3 nucleotides are TGTGCCAGCAGTTTTAGACTAGCGGGAGGCCACGAGCAGTACTTC. Translation gives CASSFRLAGGHEQYF.

The CDR3 nucleotides read TGTGCCAGCGGACAGGTCGCCCTCTCTGGGGCCAACGTCCTGACTTTC. As protein: CASGQVALSGANVLTF. This chain joins TRBV27 and TRBJ2-6; 7 nucleotides align to TRBD1. Germline loops: CDR1 MNHEY, CDR2 SMNVEV (reference sequence). This CDR3 is built from 16 residues. V lost 8 bases to trimming and J lost 0 bases; unmatched junction nucleotides: 7.

V is TRBV6-1 and J is TRBJ1-5; no definite D call. CDR1 and CDR2 from the germline V gene are MNHNS and SASEGT. The CDR3 loop spans 15 amino acids. Trimming cost V 2 bases and J 1 base, with 9 bases left between them. In DNA, the CDR3 is TGTGCCAGCAGTGAACACCCGGGGAGCAATCAGCCCCAGCATTTT. Protein sequence: CASSEHPGSNQPQHF.

The V gene is TRBV2, the J gene TRBJ2-4, with 7 bases identical to TRBD1. V gave up 5 bases and J gave up 0 bases; unmatched junction bases: 13. Per the germline V gene, CDR1 is SNHLY and CDR2 is FYNNEI. The CDR3 is 18 amino acids. CDR3 nucleotides: TGTGCCAGCAGTCTACAAGGGAACAGGGGATTAGCCAAAAACATTCAGTACTTC. Its translation is CASSLQGNRGLAKNIQYF. Based on the CDR3 plus reference TRBV2 and TRBJ2-4, the full variable domain is EPEVTQTPSHQVTQMGQEVILRCVPISNHLYFYWYRQILGQKVEFLVSFYNNEISEKSEIFDDQFSVERPDGSNFTLKIRSTKLEDSAMYFCASSLQGNRGLAKNIQYFGAGTRLSVL.

This sequence joins TRBV5-1 and TRBJ2-1; 12 nucleotides match TRBD2. The CDR3 consists of 18 residues. Germline CDR1 reads SGHRS; CDR2 reads YFSETQ. The ends lost 0 bases at V and 6 bases at J; junction bases unmatched: 10. This chain's CDR3 is CASSLVRASGRVFNEQFF. The CDR3 DNA follows: TGCGCCAGCAGCTTGGTCCGGGCTAGCGGGAGGGTTTTCAATGAGCAGTTCTTC.

The gene calls are TRBV7-2 and TRBJ2-3; 9 nucleotides agree with TRBD1. This CDR3 has 15 amino acids. Trimming removed 6 bases from V and 4 bases from J; junction bases left unmatched: 8. In germline, CDR1 is SGHTA, CDR2 FQGNSA. Written as DNA, the CDR3 is TGTGCCAGCAGTCCCGGGACAGGGTCATCAGATACGCAGTATTTT. This codes for CASSPGTGSSDTQYF.

A few counts support this clone. This chain connects TRBV19 to TRBJ2-1; no clear D. The CDR3 is 13 residues long. Germline values: CDR1 LNHDA, CDR2 SQIVND (reference sequence). The ends were cut back, 10 bases at V and 0 bases at J, with 10 bases in the middle. This CDR3 is CATGLSSYNEQFF. CDR3 nucleotide sequence: TGTGCCACCGGGTTGAGCTCCTACAATGAGCAGTTCTTC.

This sequence joins TRBV18 and TRBJ2-3, with a weak D call TRBD2 (5 bases). In germline, CDR1 is KGHSH, CDR2 LQKENI. V was pared by 6 bases and J by 8 bases, with 15 bases between. The CDR3 is made up of 13 amino acids. The CDR3 bases are TGTGCCAGCTCGCCTCTCGTTGAGGGTACGCAGTATTTT. Protein sequence: CASSPLVEGTQYF.

This clone came up once. This chain links TRBV19 with TRBJ2-5; 9 bases agree with TRBD1. The CDR3 spans 14 residues. Germline V gene sequence: CDR1 LNHDA, CDR2 SQIVND (reference sequence). The V and J ends lost 5 bases and 5 bases, in that order; junction bases with no gene match: 6. The CDR3 is CASSLGQGGETQYF. CDR3 sequence (DNA): TGTGCCAGTAGTCTGGGACAGGGTGGGGAGACCCAGTACTTC.

The genes are TRBV7-2 and TRBJ2-1; 8 bases agree with TRBD1. The CDR3 is made up of 15 amino acids. CDR1 is SGHTA, CDR2 FQGNSA, per germline. V lost 2 bases to trimming and J lost 11 bases; unmatched junction nucleotides: 11. DNA of the CDR3: TGTGCCAGCAGCTTACGCCGGCAGGGGGCGCGTAAGCAGTTCTTC. Its protein is CASSLRRQGARKQFF.

The CDR3 region has the DNA TGCGCCAGCATGAGAGACAGGCCCCCCGATGAAAAACTGTTTTTT. It translates to CASMRDRPPDEKLFF. The gene calls are TRBV10-1 and TRBJ1-4; weak D call: TRBD1 (6 bases). V shed 7 bases and J shed 6 bases, with 18 bases lying between them. CDR1 is WNHNN, CDR2 SYGVQD, per germline (reference sequence). The CDR3 length is 15 residues.

The chain joins TRBV15 to TRBJ2-5, with 8 nucleotides matching TRBD1. This CDR3 has 16 residues. The germline V gene encodes CDR1 LNHNV and CDR2 YYDKDF (reference sequence). Trimming removed 2 bases from V and 2 bases from J; junction bases left unmatched: 7. The CDR3 spells CATSRRNRGLQETQYF. For the CDR3, the DNA is TGTGCCACCAGCAGACGAAACAGGGGGTTACAAGAGACCCAGTACTTC.

The sample holds one count of this clone. The rearrangement joins TRBV19 to TRBJ1-1; D is perhaps TRBD1 (6 bases). Germline V gene data show CDR1 as LNHDA and CDR2 as SQIVND (reference sequence). V lost 2 bases, J lost 2 bases, and 12 bases lay in between. This CDR3 has 15 amino acids. The CDR3 bases are TGTGCCAGTAGTATACTAACACAGGGAAACACTGAAGCTTTCTTT. It encodes CASSILTQGNTEAFF.

The chain links TRBV11-2 to TRBJ2-5, with a weak D call TRBD2 (7 bases). With 2 bases removed from V and 4 bases from J, the gap between germline ends came to 14 bases. This CDR3 spans 15 amino acids. Germline CDR1 and CDR2: SGHAT and FQNNGV. CDR3 nucleotides: TGTGCCAGCAGCTTAATTGCGGGGGCGGGAGAGACCCAGTACTTC. Translation: CASSLIAGAGETQYF.

This sequence joins TRBV7-3 and TRBJ2-7; D might be TRBD1 (6 bases). CDR1 SGHTA and CDR2 FQGTGA come from the germline V gene. Trimming removed 5 bases at V and 2 bases at J, with 16 bases between. There are 15 residues in the CDR3. This CDR3 reads CASSPYPGVPYEQYF. The DNA for the CDR3 is TGTGCCAGCAGCCCATACCCAGGGGTACCCTACGAGCAGTACTTC.

Concerning this clone: A junction boundary mismatches the germline segment, possibly from a read error. The chain joins TRBV6-6 to TRBJ2-7; 12 bases line up with TRBD2. Per germline, CDR1 MNHNY and CDR2 SVGAGI (reference sequence). The CDR3 contains 15 residues. This chain's CDR3 is CARKLAGGLSDEQYF. The CDR3 DNA sequence: TGTGCCCGCAAACTAGCGGGAGGTCTCTCCGACGAGCAGTACTTC.